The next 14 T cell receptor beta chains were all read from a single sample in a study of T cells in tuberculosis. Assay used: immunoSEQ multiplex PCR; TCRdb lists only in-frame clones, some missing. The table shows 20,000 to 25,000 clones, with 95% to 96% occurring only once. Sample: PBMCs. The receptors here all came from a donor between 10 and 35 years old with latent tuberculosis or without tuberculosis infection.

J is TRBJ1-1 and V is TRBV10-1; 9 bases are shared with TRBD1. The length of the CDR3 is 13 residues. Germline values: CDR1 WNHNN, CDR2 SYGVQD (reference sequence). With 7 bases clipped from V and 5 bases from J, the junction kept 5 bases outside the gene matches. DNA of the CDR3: TGCGCCAGCACGCAAGACAGGGGGACTGAAGCTTTCTTT. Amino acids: CASTQDRGTEAFF.

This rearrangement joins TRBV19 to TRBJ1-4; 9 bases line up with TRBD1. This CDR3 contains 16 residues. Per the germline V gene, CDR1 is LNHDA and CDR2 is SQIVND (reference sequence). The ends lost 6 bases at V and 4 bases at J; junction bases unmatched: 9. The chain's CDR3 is CASRPHRGRDNEKLFF. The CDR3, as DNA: TGTGCCAGTAGACCCCACAGGGGGCGTGATAATGAAAAACTGTTTTTT.

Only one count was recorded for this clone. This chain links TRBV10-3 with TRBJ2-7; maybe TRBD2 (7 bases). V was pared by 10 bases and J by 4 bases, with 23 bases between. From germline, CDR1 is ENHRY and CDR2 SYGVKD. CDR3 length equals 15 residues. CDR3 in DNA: TGTGCCACGCAAGGCGGGGGCGGTTCTCGTTACGAGCAGTACTTC. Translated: CATQGGGGSRYEQYF.

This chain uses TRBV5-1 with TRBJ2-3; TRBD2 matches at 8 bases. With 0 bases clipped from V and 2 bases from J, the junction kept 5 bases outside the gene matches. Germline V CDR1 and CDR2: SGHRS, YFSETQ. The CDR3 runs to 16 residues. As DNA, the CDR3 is TGCGCCAGCAGCTTGGAGGCGGGGGGTCACACAGATACGCAGTATTTT. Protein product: CASSLEAGGHTDTQYF.

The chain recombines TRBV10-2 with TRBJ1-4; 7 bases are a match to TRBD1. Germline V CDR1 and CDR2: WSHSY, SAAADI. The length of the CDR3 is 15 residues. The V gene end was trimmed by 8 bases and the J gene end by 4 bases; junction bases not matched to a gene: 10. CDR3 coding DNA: TGCGCCAGCGGGGGCTCAGGGGGTTATAATGAAAAACTGTTTTTT. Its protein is CASGGSGGYNEKLFF.

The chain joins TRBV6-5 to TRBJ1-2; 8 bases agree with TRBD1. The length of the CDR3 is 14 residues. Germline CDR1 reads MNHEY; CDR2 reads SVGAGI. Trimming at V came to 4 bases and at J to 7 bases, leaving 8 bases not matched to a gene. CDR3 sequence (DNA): TGTGCCAGCAGTTCCCTGGGGACAGGAGGTGGCTACACCTTC. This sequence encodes CASSSLGTGGGYTF.

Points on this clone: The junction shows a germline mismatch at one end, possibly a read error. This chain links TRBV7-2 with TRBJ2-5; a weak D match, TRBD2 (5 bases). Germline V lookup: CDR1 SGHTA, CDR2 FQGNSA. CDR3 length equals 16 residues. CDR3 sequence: CANSLRPGLGQETQYF. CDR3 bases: TGTGCCAACAGCTTACGCCCCGGACTTGGCCAAGAGACCCAGTACTTC. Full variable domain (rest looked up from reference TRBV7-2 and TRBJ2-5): GAGVSQSPSNKVTEKGKDVELRCDPISGHTALYWYRQSLGQGLEFLIYFQGNSAPDKSGLPSDRFSAERTGGSVSTLTIQRTQQEDSAVYLCANSLRPGLGQETQYFGPGTRLLVL.

The CDR3 is CASSGPPGGADTEAFF. CDR3 in DNA: TGTGCCAGCAGTGGCCCGCCGGGGGGGGCTGACACTGAAGCTTTCTTT. The chain carries TRBV2 and TRBJ1-1; weak D call: TRBD1 (6 bases). There are 16 residues in the CDR3. The V gene lost 4 bases and the J gene lost 3 bases, with 18 bases spanning the gap. Germline assignment: CDR1 SNHLY and CDR2 FYNNEI.

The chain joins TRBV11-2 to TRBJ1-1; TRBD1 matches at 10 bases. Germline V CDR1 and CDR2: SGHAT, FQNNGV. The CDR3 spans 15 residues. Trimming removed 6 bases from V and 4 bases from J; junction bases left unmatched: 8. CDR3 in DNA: TGTGCCAGCAGACCCATGGGACAGGGGAGCACTGAAGCTTTCTTT. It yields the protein CASRPMGQGSTEAFF.

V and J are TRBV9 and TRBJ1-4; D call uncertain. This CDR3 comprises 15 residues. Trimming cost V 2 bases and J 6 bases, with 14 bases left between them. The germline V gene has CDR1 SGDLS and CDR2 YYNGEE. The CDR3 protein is CASSVGRVADEKLFF. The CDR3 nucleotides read TGTGCCAGCAGCGTGGGGAGGGTGGCGGATGAAAAACTGTTTTTT.

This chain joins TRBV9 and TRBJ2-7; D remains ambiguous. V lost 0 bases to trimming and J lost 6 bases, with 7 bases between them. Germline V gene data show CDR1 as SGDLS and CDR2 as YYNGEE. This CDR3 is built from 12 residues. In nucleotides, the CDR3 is TGTGCCAGCAGCGTAGTTTCCAGCGAGCAGTACTTC. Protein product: CASSVVSSEQYF.

The DNA for the CDR3 is TGTGCCAGCACCAGGACAGGGTGGAACACTGAAGCTTTCTTT. Translated, it gives CASTRTGWNTEAFF. V and J are TRBV6-1 and TRBJ1-1; 8 bases map to TRBD1. CDR3 length: 14 amino acids. Germline V gene sequence: CDR1 MNHNS, CDR2 SASEGT. V gave up 7 bases and J gave up 1 base; unmatched junction bases: 5.

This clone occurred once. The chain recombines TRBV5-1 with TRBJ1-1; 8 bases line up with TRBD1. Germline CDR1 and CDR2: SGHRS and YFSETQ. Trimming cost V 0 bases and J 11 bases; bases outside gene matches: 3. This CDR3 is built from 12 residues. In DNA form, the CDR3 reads TGCGCCAGCAGCTTGGGACAGGGGTTCGCTTTCTTT. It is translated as CASSLGQGFAFF.

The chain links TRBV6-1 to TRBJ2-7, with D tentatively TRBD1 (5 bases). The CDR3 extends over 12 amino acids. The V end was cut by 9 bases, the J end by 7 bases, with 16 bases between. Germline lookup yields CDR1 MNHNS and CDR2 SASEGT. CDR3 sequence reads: CASWAGNREQYV. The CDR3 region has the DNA TGTGCCAGTTGGGCAGGCAACAGGGAGCAGTACGTC.